Listed below are T cell receptor beta chains from one sample, sequenced in a study of control samples from healthy donors and cancer patients. Repertoires were generated with immunoSEQ multiplex PCR, while TCRdb's copy carries only in-frame clones and drops some. Altogether around 30,000 clones are present, roughly 85% being singletons, with the ten largest covering roughly 6.7%. Source material: PBMCs. These receptors were collected from a woman in her sixties with head and neck cancer. Each CDR3 is given with its conserved first and last residue. A D gene is named only where the DNA matches it firmly. Clone size is given for some rows only: seen once, a few or many times, or a class if the clone is expanded.

V	size	J	D	CDR3	DNA
TRBV18	NA	TRBJ2-1	TRBD1	CASSSNRGRSYNEQFF	TGTGCCAGCTCATCCAACAGGGGTCGATCCTACAATGAGCAGTTCTTC
TRBV27	NA	TRBJ2-7	NA	CASSYTGARSYEQYF	TGTGCCAGCAGTTACACAGGCGCTCGTTCCTACGAGCAGTACTTC
TRBV27	NA	TRBJ2-7	TRBD1	CASSTRDRGLPEQYF	TGTGCCAGCAGTACCCGGGACAGGGGTCTTCCCGAGCAGTACTTC
TRBV5-1	NA	TRBJ2-7	NA	CASSLGPHYEQYF	TGCGCCAGCAGCTTGGGGCCGCACTACGAGCAGTACTTC
TRBV24-1	NA	TRBJ2-5	NA	CATRESVSETQYF	TGTGCCACCAGAGAGTCGGTCTCAGAGACCCAGTACTTC
TRBV5-5	few	TRBJ2-3	NA	CASQPGGGTDTQYF	TGTGCCAGCCAACCCGGGGGAGGCACAGATACGCAGTATTTT
TRBV6-5	NA	TRBJ2-3	NA	CASKDGNTDTQYF	TGTGCCAGCAAAGACGGTAACACAGATACGCAGTATTTT
TRBV3-1/TRBV3-2	NA	TRBJ2-2	NA	CASSRGGAGNTGELFF	TGTGCCAGCAGCCGTGGGGGCGCCGGGAACACCGGGGAGCTGTTTTTT
TRBV7-2	NA	TRBJ2-1	NA	CASSLQQGNEQFF	TGTGCCAGCAGCTTACAGCAGGGCAATGAGCAGTTCTTC
TRBV7-8	NA	TRBJ1-6	TRBD1	CASSLNRGSNSPLHF	TGTGCCAGCAGCCTAAACAGGGGAAGTAATTCACCCCTCCACTTT
TRBV5-4	NA	TRBJ2-7	TRBD1	CASSLPAGGASYEQYF	TGTGCCAGCAGCTTGCCGGCAGGGGGAGCCTCCTACGAGCAGTACTTC
TRBV7-5	NA	TRBJ2-3	NA	CARSLSRIMDRVGSGSSTDTQYF	NA
TRBV9	NA	TRBJ1-1	NA	CASSVRDFSTEAFF	TGTGCCAGCAGCGTCAGGGATTTCAGCACTGAAGCTTTCTTT
TRBV27	NA	TRBJ1-4	NA	CASSLSWDMNEKLFF	TGTGCCAGCAGTTTATCGTGGGACATGAATGAAAAACTGTTTTTT
TRBV7-3	NA	TRBJ2-7	NA	CASSLPRGGSYEQYF	TGTGCCAGCAGCTTACCCAGGGGAGGGTCCTACGAGCAGTACTTC
TRBV4-2	few	TRBJ2-7	NA	CASSQARDYEQYF	TGTGCCAGCAGCCAAGCGAGGGACTACGAGCAGTACTTC
TRBV7-8	NA	TRBJ2-2	NA	CASSGAGRGTGELFF	TGTGCCAGCAGCGGCGCGGGGAGAGGTACCGGGGAGCTGTTTTTT
TRBV4-1	NA	TRBJ1-5	NA	CASSQDWQGLQPQHF	TGCGCCAGCAGCCAAGATTGGCAGGGGCTTCAGCCCCAGCATTTT